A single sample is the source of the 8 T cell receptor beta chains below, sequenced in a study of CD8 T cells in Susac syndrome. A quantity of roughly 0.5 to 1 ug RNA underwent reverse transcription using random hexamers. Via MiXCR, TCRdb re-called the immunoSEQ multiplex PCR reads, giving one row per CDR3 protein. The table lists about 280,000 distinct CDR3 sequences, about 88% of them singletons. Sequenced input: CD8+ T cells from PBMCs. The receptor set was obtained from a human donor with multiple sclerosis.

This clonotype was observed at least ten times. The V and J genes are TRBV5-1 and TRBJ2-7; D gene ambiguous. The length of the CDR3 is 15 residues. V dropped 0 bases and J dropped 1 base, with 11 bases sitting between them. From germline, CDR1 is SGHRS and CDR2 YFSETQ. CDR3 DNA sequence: TGCGCCAGCAGCTTGGGAACACATGAGTCCTACGAGCAGTACTTC. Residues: CASSLGTHESYEQYF.

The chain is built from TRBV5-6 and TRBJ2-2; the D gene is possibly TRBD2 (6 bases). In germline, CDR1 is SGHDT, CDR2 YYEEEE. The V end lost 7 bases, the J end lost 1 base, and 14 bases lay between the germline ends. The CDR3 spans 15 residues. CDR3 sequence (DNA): TGTGCCAGCGCCATTGGGACTCGGAACACCGGGGAGCTGTTTTTT. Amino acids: CASAIGTRNTGELFF.

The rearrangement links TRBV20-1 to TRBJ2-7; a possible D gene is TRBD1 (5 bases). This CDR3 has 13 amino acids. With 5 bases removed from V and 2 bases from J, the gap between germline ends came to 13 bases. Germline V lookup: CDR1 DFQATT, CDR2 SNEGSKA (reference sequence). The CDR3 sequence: CSASGLRAYEQYF. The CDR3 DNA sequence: TGCAGTGCTTCTGGCCTCAGGGCCTACGAGCAGTACTTC.

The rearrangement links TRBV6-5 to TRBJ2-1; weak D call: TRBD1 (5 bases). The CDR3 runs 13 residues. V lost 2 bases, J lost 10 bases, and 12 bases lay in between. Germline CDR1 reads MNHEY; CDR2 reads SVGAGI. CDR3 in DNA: TGTGCCAGCAGTTACCCTCAGGGTGAGGAGCAGTTCTTC. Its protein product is CASSYPQGEEQFF.

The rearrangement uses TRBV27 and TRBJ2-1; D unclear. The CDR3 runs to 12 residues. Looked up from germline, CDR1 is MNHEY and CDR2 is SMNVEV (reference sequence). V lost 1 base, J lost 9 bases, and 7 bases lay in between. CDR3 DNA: TGTGCCAGCAGTTTATATCGTAGTGAGCAGTTCTTC. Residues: CASSLYRSEQFF.

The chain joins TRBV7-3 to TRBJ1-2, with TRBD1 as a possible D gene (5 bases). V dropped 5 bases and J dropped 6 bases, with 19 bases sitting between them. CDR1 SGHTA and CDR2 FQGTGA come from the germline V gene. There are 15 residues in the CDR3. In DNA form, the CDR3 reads TGTGCCAGCAGCCGGCTCCACGGTGGGGCGGATGGCTACACCTTC. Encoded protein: CASSRLHGGADGYTF.

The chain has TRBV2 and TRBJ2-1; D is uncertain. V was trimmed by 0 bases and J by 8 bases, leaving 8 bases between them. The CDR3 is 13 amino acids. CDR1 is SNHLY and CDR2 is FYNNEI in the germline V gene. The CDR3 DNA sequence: TGTGCCAGCAGTGAAGCGGGGATGTATGAGCAGTTCTTC. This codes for CASSEAGMYEQFF. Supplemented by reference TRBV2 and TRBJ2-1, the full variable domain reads EPEVTQTPSHQVTQMGQEVILRCVPISNHLYFYWYRQILGQKVEFLVSFYNNEISEKSEIFDDQFSVERPDGSNFTLKIRSTKLEDSAMYFCASSEAGMYEQFFGPGTRLTVL.

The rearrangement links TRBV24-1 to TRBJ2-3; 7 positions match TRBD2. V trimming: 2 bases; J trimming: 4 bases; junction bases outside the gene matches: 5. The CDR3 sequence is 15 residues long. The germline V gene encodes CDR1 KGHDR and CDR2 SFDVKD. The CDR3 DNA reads TGTGCCACCAGTGATTCCAGGGAGGGCCCAGATACGCAGTATTTT. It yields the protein CATSDSREGPDTQYF.